These 25 T cell receptor beta chains were sequenced from one sample in a study of identical twins. Each CDR3 protein is one row after TCRdb ran MiXCR on the 5' RACE reads. The data contain 420,000 or so distinct CDR3 sequences, around 18% of them seen just once; the ten biggest clones take up about 12%. Sequenced material: naive T cells sorted from blood. Source of these receptors: a middle-aged man in good health.

Comment on this clonotype: A much larger clone lies a single base off, so this may be a read error. CDR3 loop: CASCEAGGGLYNEQFF. CDR3 DNA: TGTGCCAGCTGTGAAGCTGGCGGGGGGCTTTACAATGAGCAGTTCTTC. This chain connects TRBV2 to TRBJ2-1, with 8 bases that match TRBD2. CDR1 and CDR2 from the germline V gene are SNHLY and FYNNEI. The length of the CDR3 is 16 residues.

This clonotype appeared a few times. V is TRBV5-4 and J is TRBJ2-3; 8 nucleotides align to TRBD1. Unmatched junction bases numbered 7, after V lost 2 bases and J lost 5 bases. The germline CDR1 and CDR2 sequences are SGHNT and YYREEE (reference sequence). The CDR3 has 15 amino acids. The CDR3 spells CASSFGQGGEDTQYF. The CDR3 DNA reads as TGTGCCAGCAGCTTTGGACAGGGAGGAGAAGATACGCAGTATTTT.

The chain employs TRBV12-3 or TRBV12-4 and TRBJ1-6; tentatively, D is TRBD1 (5 bases). The CDR3 spans 13 residues. V was trimmed by 3 bases and J by 9 bases, leaving 9 bases between them. Here the CDR3 reads CASSFGTLSPLHF. The DNA for the CDR3 is TGTGCCAGCAGTTTTGGGACTCTTTCACCCCTCCACTTT.

This clonotype has just a few counts. J is TRBJ2-7 and V is TRBV20-1; TRBD2 agrees at 11 bases. Trimming took 6 bases from V and 7 from J; bases not matched to a gene: 8. The germline CDR1 and CDR2 sequences are DFQATT and SNEGSKA (reference sequence). This CDR3 is built from 13 residues. The CDR3 loop is CSALLAGVGEQYF. In nucleotides, the CDR3 is TGCAGTGCCTTACTAGCGGGAGTGGGTGAGCAGTACTTC.

This clonotype occurred many times. The gene calls are TRBV12-3 or TRBV12-4 and TRBJ1-2; D gene unclear. CDR3 size: 13 residues. V lost 6 bases and J 1 base, leaving 9 bases between the germline ends. The CDR3 here is CASSNIINYGYTF. In DNA form, the CDR3 reads TGTGCCAGCAGCAACATTATTAACTATGGCTACACCTTC.

This clonotype was detected only a few times. This rearrangement joins TRBV20-1 to TRBJ1-2, with a possible D match to TRBD1 (6 bases). The CDR3 covers 12 residues. The germline V gene encodes CDR1 DFQATT and CDR2 SNEGSKA (reference sequence). Between the trimmed V and J ends, which lost 4 bases and 5 bases, there was a span of 11 bases. For the CDR3, the DNA is TGCAGTGCTATTACAGGGAATTATGGCTACACCTTC. Protein: CSAITGNYGYTF.

The sample holds many counts of this clonotype. The V call is TRBV20-1, the J call TRBJ2-3; no reliable D call. This CDR3 comprises 14 residues. Germline CDR1 reads DFQATT; CDR2 reads SNEGSKA (reference sequence). Trimming pared 5 bases from V and 0 bases from J, leaving 12 bases between. In nucleotides, the CDR3 is TGCAGTGCTGCTCATAGCAGAAGCACAGATACGCAGTATTTT. This encodes CSAAHSRSTDTQYF.

A note on this clonotype: At one end the junction does not follow the germline gene, possibly because of a read error. This sequence joins TRBV5-1 and TRBJ2-3; TRBD2 agrees at 10 bases. Germline-derived CDR1 and CDR2 are SGHRS and YFSETQ. The CDR3 is 15 residues long. CDR3 DNA: TGCGCCAGCAGCTCCAGCGGGAGGGCCACACATACGCTGTATTTT. Translation gives CASSSSGRATHTLYF.

The table lists this clonotype with many counts. CDR3: CSAPGLAGSVTQYF. CDR3 sequence (DNA): TGCAGTGCTCCGGGACTAGCGGGGTCTGTTACGCAGTATTTT. V and J are TRBV20-1 and TRBJ2-3, with 13 bases fitting TRBD2. This CDR3 region has 14 residues. With V trimmed by 5 bases and J by 8 bases, 7 bases remained unmatched. CDR1 and CDR2 from the germline V gene are DFQATT and SNEGSKA (reference sequence).

This clonotype was seen at least ten times. The chain joins TRBV12-3 or TRBV12-4 to TRBJ2-3; TRBD2 matches 9 bases. V was clipped by 5 bases and J by 9 bases; unmatched bases: 3. The CDR3 length is 12 residues. Here the CDR3 DNA reads TGTGCCAGCAGTCCCGGGACTAGCACGCAGTATTTT. It codes for CASSPGTSTQYF.

This clonotype was counted many times. This sequence joins TRBV28 and TRBJ1-1, with D unclear. The V gene lost 1 base and the J gene lost 10 bases, with 10 bases spanning the gap. The CDR3 length is 12 residues. The V gene's germline CDR1 is MDHEN and CDR2 SYDVKM. This chain's CDR3 is CASSLYLGLAFF. CDR3 nucleotides: TGTGCCAGCAGTTTATATCTGGGTTTAGCTTTCTTT.

The V call is TRBV27, the J call TRBJ2-1, with 12 bases that match TRBD2. J lost 9 bases, V lost 7 bases, and 10 bases had no gene match. The CDR3 contains 15 residues. CDR1 MNHEY and CDR2 SMNVEV come from the germline V gene (reference sequence). The CDR3 nucleotides read TGTGCCAGCAACCCAACTCTAGCGGGAGGGGGTGAGCAGTTCTTC. Amino acids: CASNPTLAGGGEQFF.

Here the CDR3 reads CASSGGFRSGGYEQYF. The CDR3 region has the DNA TGTGCCAGCAGTGGAGGCTTCCGGTCAGGAGGATACGAGCAGTACTTC. The V call is TRBV12-3 or TRBV12-4, the J call TRBJ2-7; tentative D call: TRBD2 (5 bases). V gave up 5 bases and J gave up 4 bases, with 21 bases separating them. This CDR3 contains 16 residues.

This clonotype appeared a few times. The V call is TRBV5-1, the J call TRBJ2-3; D gene unclear. This CDR3 has 14 amino acids. V was shortened by 7 bases and J by 2 bases, with 14 bases between the two germline ends. In germline, CDR1 is SGHRS, CDR2 YFSETQ. The DNA for the CDR3 is TGCGCCAGCGGACCTGGGGAAACCACAGATACGCAGTATTTT. Its protein product is CASGPGETTDTQYF.

This clonotype has only a few counts. This chain connects TRBV5-6 to TRBJ2-2; 11 nucleotides match TRBD2. J lost 3 bases, V lost 4 bases, and 17 bases had no gene match. From germline, CDR1 is SGHDT and CDR2 YYEEEE. The CDR3 runs 20 residues. Written as DNA, the CDR3 is TGTGCCAGCAGCCTTAGCGGGAGGGCCTTTTTTGCGGTGTACACCGGGGAGCTGTTTTTT. As protein: CASSLSGRAFFAVYTGELFF.

This clonotype was seen ten or more times. The rearrangement links TRBV7-9 to TRBJ2-1, with a tentative D call TRBD2 (6 bases). V gave up 4 bases and J gave up 10 bases, with 11 bases separating them. Germline loops: CDR1 SEHNR, CDR2 FQNEAQ (reference sequence). The CDR3 covers 12 residues. The DNA of the CDR3 is TGTGCCAGCAGCTCGACTAGTCGCGAGCAGTTCTTC. It is translated as CASSSTSREQFF.

This clonotype has a count of ten or more. This chain links TRBV20-1 with TRBJ2-1; the D is unclear. Germline V gene sequence: CDR1 DFQATT, CDR2 SNEGSKA (reference sequence). This CDR3 contains 14 residues. Trimming removed 0 bases from V and 4 bases from J, with 10 bases in between. The CDR3 loop reads CSAREPGPYNEQFF. In nucleotides, the CDR3 is TGCAGTGCTAGAGAGCCGGGTCCTTACAATGAGCAGTTCTTC.

V is TRBV4-3 and J is TRBJ2-7; no clear D. The ends were cut back, 1 base at V and 6 bases at J, with 16 bases in the middle. Per germline, CDR1 LGHNA and CDR2 YSLEER. The CDR3 consists of 15 residues. The DNA of the CDR3 is TGCGCCAGCAGCCAAGGGCTTTTACGCTCGGGCGAGCAGTACTTC. This encodes CASSQGLLRSGEQYF.

This clonotype appeared many times. V usage is TRBV5-1 and J usage is TRBJ1-5; D possibly corresponds to TRBD1 (6 bases). Trimming removed 2 bases at V and 5 bases at J, with 8 bases between. The CDR3 contains 13 residues. Germline CDR1 and CDR2: SGHRS and YFSETQ. The CDR3: CASSLKGDQPQHF. CDR3 DNA: TGCGCCAGCAGCTTAAAGGGGGATCAGCCCCAGCATTTT.

This clonotype came up many times. The gene calls are TRBV7-8 and TRBJ1-2; no reliable D call. The CDR3 totals 13 residues. Trimming removed 7 bases at V and 7 bases at J, with 16 bases between. Germline V gives CDR1 SGHVS, CDR2 FQNEAQ. The CDR3 DNA reads as TGTGCCAGCAATGCGTACTTAGGCTCTGGCTACACCTTC. It encodes CASNAYLGSGYTF.

This clonotype was counted many times. The CDR3 here is CSASTIRDNEQFF. The CDR3 DNA reads TGCAGTGCTAGCACTATCCGGGACAATGAGCAGTTCTTC. The chain has TRBV20-1 and TRBJ2-1; D is ambiguous. The CDR3 consists of 13 residues. Germline V gene lookup returns CDR1 DFQATT and CDR2 SNEGSKA (reference sequence). V dropped 3 bases and J dropped 5 bases, with 11 bases sitting between them.

This clonotype was counted at least ten times. The CDR3: CASSPPGLKNIQYF. CDR3 nucleotide sequence: TGTGCCAGCAGCCCGCCGGGGTTGAAAAACATTCAGTACTTC. The chain links TRBV7-9 to TRBJ2-4; D may be TRBD2 (5 bases). The CDR3 consists of 14 residues. Trimming removed 5 bases from V and 4 bases from J, with 12 bases in between. Germline CDR1 reads SEHNR; CDR2 reads FQNEAQ (reference sequence).

There are many counts of this clonotype. V usage is TRBV12-3 or TRBV12-4 and J usage is TRBJ1-2; D uncertain. V was cut by 4 bases and J by 4 bases, with 10 bases left in between. The CDR3 consists of 13 residues. The CDR3 bases are TGTGCCAGCAGTTCATCAGGTACCTATGGCTACACCTTC. This translates into CASSSSGTYGYTF.

This clonotype was seen repeatedly, ten times or more. The rearrangement links TRBV7-9 to TRBJ2-7, with D maybe TRBD2 (5 bases). Germline CDR1 reads SEHNR; CDR2 reads FQNEAQ (reference sequence). V gave up 1 base and J gave up 1 base, with 5 bases separating them. The CDR3 runs to 13 residues. The CDR3 sequence is CASSLVASYEQYF. In DNA, the CDR3 is TGTGCCAGCAGCTTAGTAGCGTCCTACGAGCAGTACTTC.

This sequence joins TRBV4-3 and TRBJ2-5; TRBD1 matches 7 bases. Trimming at V came to 4 bases and at J to 5 bases, leaving 10 bases not matched to a gene. Looked up from germline, CDR1 is LGHNA and CDR2 is YSLEER. The CDR3 length is 15 residues. DNA for the CDR3: TGCGCCAGCAGCCCAGGGACAGCGATTTCGGAGACCCAGTACTTC. It translates to CASSPGTAISETQYF.